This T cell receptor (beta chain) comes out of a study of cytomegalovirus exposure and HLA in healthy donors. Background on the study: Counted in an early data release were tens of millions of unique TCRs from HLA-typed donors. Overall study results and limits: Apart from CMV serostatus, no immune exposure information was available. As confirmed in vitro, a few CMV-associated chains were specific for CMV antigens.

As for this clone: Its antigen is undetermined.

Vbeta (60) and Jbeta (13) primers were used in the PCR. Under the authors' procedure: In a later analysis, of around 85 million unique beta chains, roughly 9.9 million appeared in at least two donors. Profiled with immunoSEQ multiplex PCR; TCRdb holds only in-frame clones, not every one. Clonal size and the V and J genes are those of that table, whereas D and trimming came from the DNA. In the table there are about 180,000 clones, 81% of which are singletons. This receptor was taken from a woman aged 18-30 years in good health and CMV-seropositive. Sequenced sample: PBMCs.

The chain's CDR3 is CASSLVGRGGYTF. The CDR3 nucleotides are TGTGCCAGCAGCTTGGTGGGGCGCGGTGGCTACACCTTC. The rearrangement links TRBV5-5 to TRBJ1-2; possibly TRBD1 for D (5 bases). CDR3 length: 13 residues. CDR1 and CDR2 (germline): SGHKS, YYEKEE (reference sequence). V was shortened by 0 bases and J by 7 bases, with 10 bases between the two germline ends.